This TCR beta chain was retrieved from a study of identical twins. This clonotype came up a few times. Its antigen remains unknown. Findings and limits, study-wide: For out-of-frame alpha sequences shared by twins, low generation probability was in excess. Abundant beta clonotypes from cord blood had fewer insertions, unlike memory repertoires, which showed none.

TCRdb re-derived calls from the 5' RACE reads in MiXCR, one entry per CDR3 protein. Seen here are some 690,000 distinct CDR3 sequences, approximately 22% observed once, and the top ten hold 4% to 5.5%. Separately, the same data were catalogued under a study of T cells expressing NK-cell markers. That work contributes: Within the sequenced cohort of eight donors, seven exhibited HCMV seropositivity and one was seronegative.

Sequenced sample: PBMCs. The sequence was obtained from a young woman in good health.

Written as DNA, the CDR3 is TGCAGTGCTAGCGAAATGGAGCAGTTCTTC. Translation: CSASEMEQFF. The chain recombines TRBV20-1 with TRBJ2-1; D ambiguous. The CDR3 loop spans 10 amino acids. The germline V gene encodes CDR1 DFQATT and CDR2 SNEGSKA (reference sequence). Trimming cost V 3 bases and J 10 bases, with 7 bases left between them.